These 18 T cell receptor beta chains share one sample of origin, sequenced in a study of early T cells in non-severe SARS-CoV-2 infection. TCRdb re-called the 5' RACE reads with MiXCR, one entry per CDR3 protein. The sample holds under 85,000 distinct CDR3 sequences, 11% to 15% seen once. Sequencing used whole blood. All receptors derive from an adult who was a healthcare worker with PCR-confirmed SARS-CoV-2 infection or an uninfected control (not recorded which).

The V call is TRBV21-1, the J call TRBJ2-4; no DNA check was done on the table's D call, TRBD2. TRBV21-1 constitutes a pseudogene. The CDR3 covers 15 residues. The DNA for the CDR3 is TGTGCCAGCAGCAGAAGTAGCGGGCCCAAAAACATTCAGTACTTC. It is translated as CASSRSSGPKNIQYF.

This sequence joins TRBV6-5 and TRBJ1-5, with D maybe TRBD1 (5 bases). CDR1 is MNHEY, CDR2 SVGAGI, per germline. The CDR3 loop spans 15 amino acids. V lost 0 bases and J 3 bases, leaving 9 bases between the germline ends. In DNA form, the CDR3 reads TGTGCCAGCAGTTACTCCGGGGCAATCAATCAGCCCCAGCATTTT. Translating gives CASSYSGAINQPQHF.

V usage is TRBV7-3 and J usage is TRBJ1-6; D is ambiguous. The CDR3 extends over 14 amino acids. The germline gives CDR1 SGHTA, CDR2 FQGTGA. V was shortened by 5 bases and J by 7 bases, with 12 bases between the two germline ends. The CDR3 spells CASSAAPRNSPLHF. In DNA form, the CDR3 reads TGTGCCAGCAGCGCCGCCCCTCGGAATTCACCCCTCCACTTT. Variable domain in full (rest from reference TRBV7-3 and TRBJ1-6): GAGVSQTPSNKVTEKGKYVELRCDPISGHTALYWYRQSLGQGPEFLIYFQGTGAADDSGLPNDRFFAVRPEGSVSTLKIQRTERGDSAVYLCASSAAPRNSPLHFGNGTRLTVT.

Ten or more counts support this clonotype. The CDR3 is CAISPGQGAYNSPLHF. The CDR3 region has the DNA TGTGCCATCAGTCCCGGACAGGGGGCGTATAATTCACCCCTCCACTTT. The V gene is TRBV10-3, the J gene TRBJ1-6; 11 nucleotides agree with TRBD1. CDR3 length equals 16 residues. From germline, CDR1 is ENHRY and CDR2 SYGVKD. The V gene end was trimmed by 5 bases and the J gene end by 4 bases; junction bases not matched to a gene: 4.

This clonotype came up a few times. CDR3 bases: TGTGCCAGCAGCTTAGCGGGGCAGGGAGGGGATGAAAAACTGTTTTTT. Translated: CASSLAGQGGDEKLFF. V and J are TRBV13 and TRBJ1-4, with D tentatively TRBD1 (5 bases). There are 16 residues in the CDR3. V lost 1 base and J 6 bases, leaving 15 bases between the germline ends. Germline values: CDR1 PRHDT, CDR2 FYEKMQ (reference sequence).

This clonotype was detected a few times. The chain carries TRBV19 and TRBJ1-4; the match to TRBD1 covers 7 bases. V gave up 7 bases and J gave up 5 bases; unmatched junction bases: 7. Germline lookup yields CDR1 LNHDA and CDR2 SQIVND (reference sequence). There are 14 residues in the CDR3. The CDR3 sequence is CASNQGQQNEKLFF. For the CDR3, the DNA is TGTGCCAGTAATCAGGGACAGCAGAATGAAAAACTGTTTTTT.

This clonotype was observed many times. V is TRBV5-1 and J is TRBJ2-7, with 8 positions matching TRBD1. Germline CDR1 is SGHRS and CDR2 is YFSETQ. The CDR3 spans 12 residues. The V and J ends lost 4 bases and 6 bases, in that order; junction bases with no gene match: 3. Written as DNA, the CDR3 is TGCGCCAGCAGCGAGCAGGGGGCCGAGCAGTACTTC. Amino acid sequence: CASSEQGAEQYF.

This clonotype was observed a handful of times. The rearrangement uses TRBV18 and TRBJ2-3; D may be TRBD2 (6 bases). From germline, CDR1 is KGHSH and CDR2 LQKENI. The CDR3 covers 16 residues. Between the trimmed V and J ends, which lost 0 bases and 3 bases, there was a span of 13 bases. CDR3 sequence reads: CASSPPRAGPTDTQYF. CDR3 bases: TGTGCCAGCTCACCACCGCGGGCGGGGCCGACAGATACGCAGTATTTT.

This sequence joins TRBV29-1 and TRBJ2-7; 7 nucleotides match TRBD1. The CDR3 runs to 13 residues. Trimming removed 7 bases from V and 0 bases from J; junction bases left unmatched: 6. From germline, CDR1 is SQVTM and CDR2 ANQGSEA. CDR3 loop: CSARDSPSYEQYF. The CDR3 bases are TGCAGCGCACGGGACAGCCCCTCCTACGAGCAGTACTTC.

This chain uses TRBV5-6 with TRBJ2-2; maybe TRBD1 (5 bases). The CDR3 has 19 residues. The germline V and J ends were trimmed by 0 bases and 7 bases, with 25 bases remaining between them. Germline V gene sequence: CDR1 SGHDT, CDR2 YYEEEE. CDR3 DNA: TGTGCCAGCAGCTTGGGAGAGGTCCGAAGGGGTACGAGAGGCGGGGAGCTGTTTTTT. Its translation: CASSLGEVRRGTRGGELFF.

In this sample, this clonotype turned up once. V gene TRBV3-1 combines with J gene TRBJ2-4; D gene uncertain. The germline V gene has CDR1 LGHDT and CDR2 YNNKEL (reference sequence). Trimming shortened V by 5 bases and J by 5 bases, and 4 bases separated the two germline ends. The CDR3 covers 11 residues. CDR3 protein: CASSFQNIQYF. The CDR3 DNA reads TGTGCCAGCAGCTTCCAAAACATTCAGTACTTC.

This clonotype was observed a handful of times. The gene calls are TRBV6-5 and TRBJ2-3; D is unresolved. The CDR3 is 14 amino acids. Germline CDR1 and CDR2: MNHEY and SVGAGI. Trimming shortened V by 4 bases and J by 6 bases, and 14 bases separated the two germline ends. As DNA, the CDR3 is TGTGCCAGCAGTTCTGACCCGCCCGGGGATACGCAGTATTTT. As protein: CASSSDPPGDTQYF.

This clonotype was found a few times. Germline is not matched at one junction end, which may reflect a read error. This chain links TRBV28 with TRBJ1-5; D call uncertain. Germline V gene data show CDR1 as MDHEN and CDR2 as SYDVKM. The CDR3 has 13 amino acids. CDR3 region: CASSLHGNQSQHF. The CDR3 DNA reads TGTGCCAGCAGTTTACACGGGAATCAGTCCCAGCATTTT.

J is TRBJ2-3 and V is TRBV4-3; TRBD2 aligns across 9 bases. The CDR3 covers 17 residues. V trimming: 1 base; J trimming: 4 bases; junction bases outside the gene matches: 9. Germline assignment: CDR1 LGHNA and CDR2 YSLEER. CDR3 sequence: CASSQVLAGGHADTQYF. The CDR3 region has the DNA TGCGCCAGCAGCCAAGTTCTGGCGGGGGGGCACGCAGATACGCAGTATTTT.

There are many counts of this clonotype. The chain recombines TRBV5-1 with TRBJ2-3; either TRBD1 or TRBD2 may fit D (5 bases each). Per the germline V gene, CDR1 is SGHRS and CDR2 is YFSETQ. V lost 0 bases, J lost 12 bases, and 14 bases lay in between. CDR3 length: 13 residues. CDR3 loop: CASSLAPGRLQYF. In DNA, the CDR3 is TGCGCCAGCAGCTTGGCACCGGGACGTCTTCAGTATTTT. The complete variable domain, with remaining parts taken from reference TRBV5-1 and TRBJ2-3, reads KAGVTQTPRYLIKTRGQQVTLSCSPISGHRSVSWYQQTPGQGLQFLFEYFSETQRNKGNFPGRFSGRQFSNSRSEMNVSTLELGDSALYLCASSLAPGRLQYFGPGTRLTVL.

This clonotype was recorded a few times. V usage is TRBV6-6 and J usage is TRBJ2-1; D is perhaps TRBD1 (5 bases). The CDR3 is 13 residues long. The V gene lost 6 bases and the J gene lost 4 bases, with 10 bases spanning the gap. Germline assignment: CDR1 MNHNY and CDR2 SVGAGI (reference sequence). CDR3 sequence (DNA): TGTGCCAGCAGAACAGACAGATACAATGAGCAGTTCTTC. Translation gives CASRTDRYNEQFF.

The table lists this clonotype with many counts. The J gene is TRBJ1-2, the V gene TRBV9; TRBD1 is a possible D gene (5 bases). CDR1 is SGDLS, CDR2 YYNGEE, per germline. V was shortened by 4 bases and J by 5 bases, with 15 bases between the two germline ends. The CDR3 has 14 residues. CDR3 protein: CASSLTGVGYGYTF. The CDR3 region has the DNA TGTGCCAGCAGCCTAACAGGAGTGGGGTATGGCTACACCTTC.

In its sample, this clonotype was seen a few times. The rearrangement uses TRBV12-3 or TRBV12-4 and TRBJ1-2, with 9 bases that match TRBD1. The CDR3 totals 15 residues. J gave up 4 bases and V 6 bases, and 9 bases lay outside the gene matches. This CDR3 is CASRTGGRKSYGYTF. The CDR3 region has the DNA TGTGCCAGCAGGACAGGGGGTAGAAAGTCCTATGGCTACACCTTC.